Below are 3 T cell receptor beta chains sequenced from a single sample in a study of CD8 T cells in Susac syndrome. cDNA came from approximately 0.5 to 1 ug RNA primed by random hexamers. Each CDR3 protein gets one entry after TCRdb re-called the immunoSEQ multiplex PCR reads with MiXCR. Of 80,000 or so distinct CDR3 sequences listed, 85% to 95% were seen once; the top ten hold more than 0.5%. Material: CD4+ T cells from PBMCs. All receptors come from a human donor with Susac syndrome.

J is TRBJ2-1 and V is TRBV19; TRBD2 aligns across 8 bases. V was pared by 0 bases and J by 4 bases, with 5 bases of the junction left unmatched. The germline CDR1 and CDR2 sequences are LNHDA and SQIVND (reference sequence). The CDR3 length is 16 residues. CDR3 sequence: CASSIEVAGRYNEQFF. CDR3 coding DNA: TGTGCCAGTAGTATAGAGGTAGCGGGGAGGTACAATGAGCAGTTCTTC.

The V call is TRBV7-9, the J call TRBJ1-1, with D hard to call. The CDR3 extends over 13 amino acids. V lost 0 bases and J 2 bases, leaving 4 bases between the germline ends. Germline CDR1 reads SEHNR; CDR2 reads FQNEAQ (reference sequence). CDR3 loop: CASSLAANTEAFF. The CDR3 nucleotides read TGTGCCAGCAGCTTAGCCGCCAACACTGAAGCTTTCTTT. Based on the CDR3 plus reference TRBV7-9 and TRBJ1-1, the full variable domain is DTGVSQNPRHKITKRGQNVTFRCDPISEHNRLYWYRQTLGQGPEFLTYFQNEAQLEKSRLLSDRFSAERPKGSFSTLEIQRTEQGDSAMYLCASSLAANTEAFFGQGTRLTVV.

The V and J genes are TRBV5-1 and TRBJ2-2; TRBD2 matches 11 bases. This CDR3 is 19 amino acids long. V lost 4 bases to trimming and J lost 0 bases; unmatched junction nucleotides: 11. Germline CDR1 reads SGHRS; CDR2 reads YFSETQ. The CDR3: CASSTVRRGLAANTGELFF. The DNA for the CDR3 is TGCGCCAGCAGCACCGTCCGAAGGGGACTAGCGGCGAACACCGGGGAGCTGTTTTTT.